These T cell receptor beta chains were read from a single sample in a study of T cell responses to AZD1222 COVID-19 vaccine. Using immunoSEQ multiplex PCR, the repertoire was profiled, and TCRdb retains in-frame clones only, with some absent. The sample has approximately 150,000 clones; roughly 90% are singletons. Sequenced here: peripheral blood, sampled 28 days after the second AZD1222 dose. Receptor source: an adult who received the AZD1222 COVID-19 vaccine. The CDR3 runs from the conserved cysteine through the conserved F or W. D genes are given only for firm matches. Clone size appears in some rows only: once, few, many, or a class for an expanded clone.

. | TRBJ2-1 | TRBV5-6 | . | TGTGCCAGCAGCTTGGCCAGGGGCCTTAGCTCCTACAATGAGCAGTTCTTC | CASSLARGLSSYNEQFF
. | TRBJ1-2 | TRBV5-1 | once | TGCGCCAGCTCACCCTCCGGAACCAACTATGGCTACACCTTC | CASSPSGTNYGYTF
. | TRBJ1-1 | TRBV27 | . | TGTGCCAGCAGTCCGCGCGGGGGGATCGTCGCTGAAGCTTTCTTT | CASSPRGGIVAEAFF
. | TRBJ2-5 | TRBV9 | . | TGTGCCAGCAGCCCCTCGGTCGAGGGCCAGGAGACCCAGTACTTC | CASSPSVEGQETQYF
. | TRBJ1-2 | TRBV7-8 | . | TGTGCCAGCAGCTTAGAGGCGGGGGCCGGCTACTATGGCTACACCTTC | CASSLEAGAGYYGYTF
TRBD2 | TRBJ2-3 | TRBV7-9 | . | TGTGCCAGCAGCTCCGGCCTAGCGGGGTCCTCAGATACGCAGTATTTT | CASSSGLAGSSDTQYF
TRBD1 | TRBJ1-2 | TRBV29-1 | . | TGCAGCGTTGAAGCCCCCCTCGACAGGGTGGACTACACCTTC | CSVEAPLDRVDYTF
TRBD1 | TRBJ1-2 | TRBV7-9 | . | TGTGCCAGCAGACTATTACGTCCCCGGGACAGGGGGCGACGATATGGCTACACCTTC | CASRLLRPRDRGRRYGYTF
. | TRBJ1-2 | TRBV28 | . | TGTGCCAGCAGTTTCTCCGGACAAAACTATGGCTACACCTTC | CASSFSGQNYGYTF
. | TRBJ2-7 | TRBV12-1 | once | TGTGCCAGCAGCGAAAATACAGGGTACCTTCTACCCTACGAGCAGTACTTC | CASSENTGYLLPYEQYF
. | TRBJ1-2 | TRBV4-1 | . | TGCGCCAGCAGCCAAGCTCAGGGGAACTATGGCTACACCTTC | CASSQAQGNYGYTF
TRBD2 | TRBJ2-7 | TRBV28 | . | TGTGCCAGCAGTTTCCTAGCGGACTCCTACGAGCAGTACTTC | CASSFLADSYEQYF
. | TRBJ1-4 | TRBV18 | . | TGTGCCAGCTCACCACTAGTGGGGGACCGGAGTGAAAAACTGTTTTTT | CASSPLVGDRSEKLFF
TRBD1 | TRBJ2-2 | TRBV5-1 | . | TGCGCCAGCAGTTTAAACCCACCGGGACAGGGTTTCACCGGGGAGCTGTTTTTT | CASSLNPPGQGFTGELFF
TRBD2 | TRBJ2-1 | TRBV7-2 | . | TGTGCCAGCAGCTTAGCCTCGACTAGCGCTTACAATGAGCAGTTCTTC | CASSLASTSAYNEQFF
. | TRBJ2-7 | TRBV6-5 | . | TGTGCCAGCAGACCCACAGGGTCCACCTACGAGCAGTACTTC | CASRPTGSTYEQYF
. | TRBJ1-4 | TRBV10-3 | . | TGTGCCATCAGCCGGGCCTCGTTGGGGGAAAAACTGTTTTTT | CAISRASLGEKLFF